The 16 T cell receptor beta chains below were found in one sample sequenced in a study of T cells in Graves' hyperthyroidism and ophthalmopathy. Amplification yielded TCR beta CDR3 regions, with RNA transcripts as the source. The HTBI set primed first-round TCR CDR3 RT-PCR. Via MiXCR, TCRdb re-called the multiplex PCR reads, giving one row per CDR3 protein. Found here are approximately 590,000 distinct CDR3 sequences, more than 15% of them singletons; the top ten hold less than 9.5%. Material: blood. These receptor sequences come from a woman younger than 45 with Graves' hyperthyroidism.

Only a few counts were recorded for this clonotype. J is TRBJ1-5 and V is TRBV20-1, with no clear D. Germline CDR1 reads DFQATT; CDR2 reads SNEGSKA (reference sequence). This CDR3 is built from 15 residues. V lost 1 base to trimming and J lost 0 bases, with 10 bases between them. The CDR3 sequence is CSARVQTHSNQPQHF. The CDR3 region has the DNA TGCAGTGCTAGAGTCCAGACTCATAGCAATCAGCCCCAGCATTTT.

This clonotype was counted between two and nine times. A much larger clone lies one base from this, so it may be a read error. This sequence joins TRBV3-1 and TRBJ1-1; weak D call: TRBD1 (5 bases). Germline V gives CDR1 LGHDT, CDR2 YNNKEL (reference sequence). The CDR3 has 12 amino acids. The CDR3 spells CASSLRTFEAYF. CDR3 nucleotide sequence: TGTGCCAGCAGCCTAAGGACATTTGAAGCTTACTTT.

This clonotype was seen a few times. The chain uses TRBV13 and TRBJ2-1, with 9 bases fitting TRBD2. The ends lost 5 bases at V and 7 bases at J; junction bases unmatched: 24. The CDR3 extends over 20 amino acids. In germline, CDR1 is PRHDT, CDR2 FYEKMQ (reference sequence). In nucleotides, the CDR3 is TGTGCCAGCAGCCCCATCGGGCGGGAGGGCATTAAGAATCGTGGTAATGAGCAGTTCTTC. It encodes CASSPIGREGIKNRGNEQFF.

This clonotype was seen only a few times. Since a much larger clone is just one base distant, this may be a read error. The chain recombines TRBV3-1 with TRBJ2-7; 11 nucleotides line up with TRBD2. Germline trimming cut 0 bases from V and 6 bases from J; bases unmatched to any gene: 10. This CDR3 contains 17 residues. CDR1 and CDR2 (germline): LGHDT, YNNKEL (reference sequence). CDR3 sequence (DNA): TGTGCCAGCAGCCAAGACACCCGACTAGCGGGGTTCTGCGAGCAGTACTTC. It specifies CASSQDTRLAGFCEQYF.

This clonotype came up a few times. The chain couples TRBV4-3 to TRBJ2-1; 7 nucleotides match TRBD1. The germline CDR1 and CDR2 sequences are LGHNA and YSLEER. This CDR3 is built from 17 residues. Trimming took 3 bases from V and 0 from J; bases not matched to a gene: 8. The CDR3 loop reads CASSQYWTGRSYNEQFF. Here the CDR3 DNA reads TGCGCCAGCAGCCAGTATTGGACAGGACGCTCCTACAATGAGCAGTTCTTC.

A single count supports this clonotype. This chain uses TRBV10-3 with TRBJ2-1; perhaps TRBD2 as D (6 bases). The CDR3 is 14 amino acids. Trimming removed 10 bases from V and 1 base from J, with 14 bases in between. CDR1 and CDR2 from the germline V gene are ENHRY and SYGVKD. The CDR3 loop is CANRAGTSYNEQFF. The DNA of the CDR3 is TGTGCCAACCGCGCCGGGACTTCCTACAATGAGCAGTTCTTC.

This clonotype was detected a few times. The chain combines TRBV6-2 or TRBV6-3 with TRBJ2-4, with a tentative D call TRBD2 (5 bases). The length of the CDR3 is 14 residues. Germline CDR1 reads MNHEY; CDR2 reads SVGEGT. Deletions cut 0 bases from V and 4 bases from J, with 7 bases between. This CDR3 reads CASSYSRGKNIQYF. The CDR3 bases are TGTGCCAGCAGTTACTCACGAGGGAAAAACATTCAGTACTTC.

This clonotype has more than one count but fewer than ten. It may be a read error: a sequence one base away is much more abundant. The CDR3 does not close with the conserved phenylalanine or tryptophan, likely indicating a read error. The genes are TRBV2 and TRBJ1-1, with no clear D. This CDR3 contains 14 residues. Germline CDR1 and CDR2: SNHLY and FYNNEI. Trimming pared 3 bases from V and 2 bases from J, leaving 10 bases between. The DNA for the CDR3 is TGTGCCAGCAGTGACCGGTACAGAAACACTGAAGCTTTCCTT. It codes for CASSDRYRNTEAFL.

This clonotype was counted ten times or more. The V and J genes are TRBV27 and TRBJ2-1, with D unresolved. Per the germline V gene, CDR1 is MNHEY and CDR2 is SMNVEV (reference sequence). V was trimmed by 6 bases and J by 0 bases, leaving 12 bases between them. The CDR3 contains 15 residues. This chain's CDR3 is CASSPMMSSYNEQFF. The CDR3 coding sequence is TGTGCCAGCAGCCCCATGATGAGCTCCTACAATGAGCAGTTCTTC.

CDR3 DNA: TGCGCCAGCAGCCAATTAGGTACAGGGGTGGACGAGCAGTACTTC. Amino acids: CASSQLGTGVDEQYF. The chain has TRBV4-3 and TRBJ2-7; TRBD1 matches 7 bases. Per the germline V gene, CDR1 is LGHNA and CDR2 is YSLEER. The CDR3 length is 15 residues. V shed 2 bases and J 5 bases; nucleotides not matched to a gene: 9.

The chain has TRBV6-1 and TRBJ1-1, with D maybe TRBD1 (5 bases). V lost 6 bases and J lost 5, with 10 bases in between. Germline-derived CDR1 and CDR2 are MNHNS and SASEGT. CDR3 length: 12 amino acids. As DNA, the CDR3 is TGTGCCAGCAGCAGGGAGAAGACTGAAGCTTTCTTT. It is translated as CASSREKTEAFF.

This clonotype showed up many times. This chain uses TRBV5-5 with TRBJ1-1, with D uncertain. The CDR3 sequence is 13 residues long. CDR1 is SGHKS, CDR2 YYEKEE, per germline (reference sequence). The V end was cut by 1 base, the J end by 3 bases, with 7 bases between. The CDR3 nucleotides read TGTGCCAGCAGCTTGACGACCCACACTGAAGCTTTCTTT. Translating gives CASSLTTHTEAFF.

At least ten counts were recorded for this clonotype. The CDR3 DNA reads as TGTGCCAGCGGGACCCTATACGAGCAGTACTTC. It codes for CASGTLYEQYF. This chain connects TRBV28 to TRBJ2-7; D assignment may be TRBD1 or TRBD2 (5 bases each). CDR1 is MDHEN and CDR2 is SYDVKM in the germline V gene. V was trimmed by 8 bases and J by 4 bases, leaving 9 bases between them. The CDR3 is made up of 11 amino acids.

This clonotype was counted ten times or more. The chain uses TRBV2 and TRBJ2-1; 7 bases map to TRBD2. The CDR3 is 16 amino acids. Trimming removed 8 bases from V and 0 bases from J; junction bases left unmatched: 10. In germline, CDR1 is SNHLY, CDR2 FYNNEI. The CDR3 sequence: CASVRDYTSSYNEQFF. CDR3 nucleotide sequence: TGTGCCAGCGTTCGGGACTACACGAGCTCCTACAATGAGCAGTTCTTC.

The V call is TRBV12-3 or TRBV12-4, the J call TRBJ2-6; the D gene is possibly TRBD2 (7 bases). This CDR3 has 17 amino acids. V dropped 0 bases and J dropped 3 bases, with 12 bases sitting between them. This chain's CDR3 is CASSLARGGVGANVLTF. The CDR3 nucleotides read TGTGCCAGCAGTTTAGCCAGGGGAGGGGTTGGGGCCAACGTCCTGACTTTC.

This rearrangement joins TRBV24-1 to TRBJ2-3; 10 bases agree with TRBD1. CDR1 is KGHDR and CDR2 is SFDVKD in the germline V gene. The trim removed 3 bases at V and 3 bases at J, leaving 8 bases unmatched. The CDR3 loop spans 17 amino acids. The CDR3 reads CATSDPGRDRGTDTQYF. The CDR3 coding sequence is TGTGCCACCAGTGATCCGGGCCGGGACAGGGGAACAGATACGCAGTATTTT.